The 15 T cell receptor beta chains reported below all come from one sample, sequenced in a study of T-cell reconstitution after alpha-beta-depleted transplantation in children. Preparation of the TCRbeta library used unique molecular identifiers. A single record per CDR3 protein comes from TCRdb applying MiXCR to the PCR reads. The sample has 350,000 to 500,000 distinct CDR3 sequences, about 40% seen once. Here the sequenced sample was PBMCs, taken before TCRalphabeta/CD19-depleted stem cell transplant. The receptors originated from a girl under 10 years old with aplastic anemia, due to receive a stem cell transplant.

The rearrangement links TRBV7-2 to TRBJ2-5, with D tentatively TRBD2 (6 bases). The CDR3 length is 15 residues. The germline CDR1 and CDR2 sequences are SGHTA and FQGNSA. The V end lost 4 bases, the J end lost 1 base, and 13 bases lay between the germline ends. CDR3 sequence reads: CASSYPGDPQETQYF. CDR3 bases: TGTGCCAGCAGCTACCCGGGGGACCCCCAAGAGACCCAGTACTTC.

This clonotype showed up just a few times. The chain employs TRBV25-1 and TRBJ2-7; TRBD1 or TRBD2 may be the D gene (5 bases each). V lost 6 bases and J 0 bases, leaving 12 bases between the germline ends. This CDR3 is built from 14 residues. Germline CDR1 reads MGHDK; CDR2 reads SYGVNS. In nucleotides, the CDR3 is TGTGCCAGCAGCCACCGGGACGGCTCCTACGAGCAGTACTTC. Its protein product is CASSHRDGSYEQYF.

The rearrangement uses TRBV6-1 and TRBJ2-5; 9 positions agree with TRBD1. The CDR3 is 14 amino acids. Germline CDR1 reads MNHNS; CDR2 reads SASEGT. V was clipped by 3 bases and J by 4 bases; unmatched bases: 3. CDR3 protein: CASSEDRGGETQYF. CDR3 in DNA: TGTGCCAGCAGTGAGGACAGGGGAGGAGAGACCCAGTACTTC.

This chain links TRBV20-1 with TRBJ2-7; TRBD2 matches at 9 bases. J gave up 9 bases and V 3 bases, and 21 bases lay outside the gene matches. The CDR3 is 17 residues long. CDR1 is DFQATT, CDR2 SNEGSKA, per germline (reference sequence). In DNA form, the CDR3 reads TGCAGTGCTAGTAGCCGCCAACGTGGCGGGAGGGCTGCTAGGCAGTACTTC. It encodes CSASSRQRGGRAARQYF.

This clonotype was seen repeatedly, ten times or more. The V and J genes are TRBV7-2 and TRBJ2-4; D is ambiguous. The CDR3 has 12 residues. Germline V gene data show CDR1 as SGHTA and CDR2 as FQGNSA. The V gene lost 1 base and the J gene lost 6 bases, with 4 bases spanning the gap. In nucleotides, the CDR3 is TGTGCCAGCAGCTTAGGGGTAAACATTCAGTACTTC. It specifies CASSLGVNIQYF.

Ten or more counts support this clonotype. V usage is TRBV15 and J usage is TRBJ2-7; D call uncertain. The CDR3 contains 15 residues. The V and J ends lost 0 bases and 5 bases respectively, with 14 bases between them. Germline V gene lookup returns CDR1 LNHNV and CDR2 YYDKDF (reference sequence). The CDR3 reads CATSRDGQQINEQYF. In nucleotides, the CDR3 is TGTGCCACCAGCAGAGATGGGCAACAGATCAACGAGCAGTACTTC.

The genes are TRBV29-1 and TRBJ2-4; a possible D gene is TRBD2 (6 bases). The CDR3 has 13 residues. Germline lookup yields CDR1 SQVTM and CDR2 ANQGSEA. Trimming cost V 7 bases and J 8 bases, with 18 bases left between them. The CDR3 spells CSAIRGRGDIQYF. The DNA for the CDR3 is TGCAGCGCCATTAGAGGGCGGGGCGACATTCAGTACTTC.

The rearrangement joins TRBV5-1 to TRBJ2-1; D is unresolved. This CDR3 is built from 13 residues. V lost 1 base to trimming and J lost 13 bases, with 15 bases between them. Germline V gene data show CDR1 as SGHRS and CDR2 as YFSETQ. The CDR3 sequence is CASSLRVLSEQFF. The CDR3 DNA reads as TGCGCCAGCAGCTTGAGAGTATTGAGCGAACAGTTCTTC. The entire variable domain, with the rest obtained from reference TRBV5-1 and TRBJ2-1, is as follows: KAGVTQTPRYLIKTRGQQVTLSCSPISGHRSVSWYQQTPGQGLQFLFEYFSETQRNKGNFPGRFSGRQFSNSRSEMNVSTLELGDSALYLCASSLRVLSEQFFGPGTRLTVL.

This clonotype has more than one count but fewer than ten. This sequence joins TRBV27 and TRBJ1-2, with D possibly TRBD1 on 5 matching bases. CDR3 length: 19 amino acids. The V gene lost 5 bases and the J gene lost 5 bases, with 30 bases spanning the gap. Germline values: CDR1 MNHEY, CDR2 SMNVEV (reference sequence). CDR3 sequence: CASSPVPLGYVDKPYGYTF. DNA for the CDR3: TGTGCCAGCAGTCCAGTCCCTTTGGGGTACGTGGACAAACCTTATGGCTACACCTTC.

V gene TRBV7-6 combines with J gene TRBJ2-2; either TRBD1 or TRBD2 may fit D (6 bases each). The germline V gene encodes CDR1 SGHVS and CDR2 FNYEAQ. V was trimmed by 1 base and J by 5 bases, leaving 14 bases between them. The CDR3 covers 16 residues. The chain's CDR3 is CASSLVSGGGTGELFF. The CDR3 nucleotides read TGTGCCAGCAGCTTAGTTAGCGGAGGGGGAACCGGGGAGCTGTTTTTT.

This clonotype was seen many times. CDR3 in DNA: TGTGCCAGCAGCTCTACAGGGGGCTATGGCTACACCTTC. Translated, it gives CASSSTGGYGYTF. This chain joins TRBV7-9 and TRBJ1-2; 8 positions agree with TRBD1. Germline V CDR1 and CDR2: SEHNR, FQNEAQ (reference sequence). The CDR3 spans 13 residues. Trimming took 4 bases from V and 4 from J; bases not matched to a gene: 2. The full variable domain, its missing parts supplied by reference TRBV7-9 and TRBJ1-2, is DTGVSQNPRHKITKRGQNVTFRCDPISEHNRLYWYRQTLGQGPEFLTYFQNEAQLEKSRLLSDRFSAERPKGSFSTLEIQRTEQGDSAMYLCASSSTGGYGYTFGSGTRLTVV.

This clonotype was found many times. This chain joins TRBV29-1 and TRBJ1-5, with D perhaps matching TRBD1 (5 bases). The germline CDR1 and CDR2 sequences are SQVTM and ANQGSEA. Trimming cost V 7 bases and J 2 bases, with 15 bases left between them. CDR3 length equals 14 residues. CDR3 sequence (DNA): TGCAGCGCGACAGACGGGGGTGGCAATCAGCCCCAGCATTTT. The encoded protein is CSATDGGGNQPQHF.

This clonotype was seen only a few times. The rearrangement joins TRBV7-9 to TRBJ2-1; D ambiguous. V lost 5 bases and J lost 8, with 10 bases in between. Germline V gene lookup returns CDR1 SEHNR and CDR2 FQNEAQ (reference sequence). CDR3 size: 12 residues. The CDR3 spells CASSARKDEQFF. CDR3 nucleotide sequence: TGTGCCAGCAGCGCGCGTAAAGATGAGCAGTTCTTC.

This clonotype appeared many times. The chain links TRBV20-1 to TRBJ1-1, with D possibly matching TRBD1 (5 bases). Germline values: CDR1 DFQATT, CDR2 SNEGSKA (reference sequence). The CDR3 is 12 amino acids. CDR3 sequence reads: CSGETGNTEAFF. The CDR3 coding sequence is TGCAGCGGAGAAACAGGGAACACTGAAGCTTTCTTT.

This chain links TRBV10-3 with TRBJ2-3; no clear D gene. Trimming pared 4 bases from V and 0 bases from J, leaving 5 bases between. Germline CDR1 and CDR2: ENHRY and SYGVKD. The CDR3 is 13 residues long. The CDR3 sequence is CAISVGSTDTQYF. The CDR3 region has the DNA TGTGCCATCAGTGTGGGCAGCACAGATACGCAGTATTTT.